The 25 T cell receptor beta chains below all came from one sample that was sequenced in a study of control samples from healthy donors and cancer patients. Assay: immunoSEQ multiplex PCR; the TCRdb copy retains only in-frame clones and omits some. The sample has around 130,000 clones, about 95% seen once. The material sequenced was blood. The source of these receptors is a man aged 30 to 45 in good health.

The chain has TRBV11-2 and TRBJ1-6; no firm D call. Trimming cost V 1 base and J 9 bases, with 13 bases left between them. Germline V gene data show CDR1 as SGHAT and CDR2 as FQNNGV. This CDR3 region has 15 residues. The CDR3 spells CASSLGPDEGSPLHF. The CDR3 DNA reads TGTGCCAGCAGCTTAGGGCCCGACGAGGGTTCACCCCTCCACTTT.

The V and J genes are TRBV4-1 and TRBJ2-5, with TRBD1 matching 7 bases. CDR1 is MGHRA, CDR2 YSYEKL, per germline. The CDR3 runs to 15 residues. Trimming at V came to 0 bases and at J to 2 bases, leaving 3 bases not matched to a gene. The DNA for the CDR3 is TGCGCCAGCAGCCAAGAAAGGGACAGTCAAGAGACCCAGTACTTC. Its translation: CASSQERDSQETQYF.

J is TRBJ2-7 and V is TRBV4-1; no firm D call. Trimming stripped 1 base from V and 4 bases from J, with 14 bases between. Germline V gene data show CDR1 as MGHRA and CDR2 as YSYEKL. CDR3 length: 15 residues. The CDR3 loop is CASSQAPAVGYEQYF. The CDR3 DNA sequence: TGCGCCAGCAGCCAAGCTCCGGCGGTAGGTTACGAGCAGTACTTC.

The chain couples TRBV2 to TRBJ1-2; D possibly corresponds to TRBD1 (5 bases). The V end lost 6 bases, the J end lost 0 bases, and 8 bases lay between the germline ends. Germline lookup yields CDR1 SNHLY and CDR2 FYNNEI. This CDR3 contains 13 residues. For the CDR3, the DNA is TGTGCCAGCAGCCAGGGAGCTAACTATGGCTACACCTTC. Its translation is CASSQGANYGYTF.

The gene calls are TRBV3-1 (or the pseudogene TRBV3-2) and TRBJ2-4, with 7 bases identical to TRBD1. Germline V gene sequence: CDR1 LGHDT, CDR2 YNNKEL (reference sequence). With V trimmed by 3 bases and J by 6 bases, 2 bases remained unmatched. CDR3 size: 13 residues. The CDR3 bases are TGTGCCAGCAGCCAGGGGGACAGAAACATTCAGTACTTC. Amino acids: CASSQGDRNIQYF.

This clone appeared once. V usage is TRBV4-3 and J usage is TRBJ2-7; 12 nucleotides align to TRBD2. Unmatched junction bases numbered 5, after V lost 4 bases and J lost 4 bases. CDR3 length: 15 amino acids. Germline V CDR1 and CDR2: LGHNA, YSLEER. CDR3 DNA: TGCGCCAGCAGCCCGACTAGCGGGGGATCGTACGAGCAGTACTTC. Protein sequence: CASSPTSGGSYEQYF.

The chain has TRBV30 and TRBJ2-1; 12 bases fit TRBD2. The CDR3 contains 16 residues. V shed 0 bases, J shed 7 bases, and the junction held 7 bases outside the gene matches. Germline V CDR1 and CDR2: GTSNPN, SVGIG (reference sequence). CDR3 DNA: TGTGCCTGGAGTGTGGGACTAGCGGGTTTGGGGAATGAGCAGTTCTTC. It yields the protein CAWSVGLAGLGNEQFF.

This CDR3 reads CASTLRGVNQPQHF. The CDR3 DNA follows: TGTGCCAGTACACTGAGAGGGGTCAATCAGCCCCAGCATTTT. V and J are TRBV19 and TRBJ1-5, with D possibly TRBD1 on 5 matching bases. The CDR3 is made up of 14 amino acids. CDR1 is LNHDA, CDR2 SQIVND, per germline (reference sequence). V lost 7 bases, J lost 3 bases, and 13 bases lay in between.

The chain is built from TRBV5-1 and TRBJ2-1, with a possible D match to TRBD2 (6 bases). Trimming stripped 1 base from V and 12 bases from J, with 14 bases between. CDR3 length equals 13 residues. Germline assignment: CDR1 SGHRS and CDR2 YFSETQ. The CDR3 protein is CASSLLSGVGQFF. The CDR3 DNA sequence: TGCGCCAGCAGCTTGCTGTCGGGGGTGGGGCAGTTCTTC.

The V and J genes are TRBV4-2 and TRBJ1-4, with D possibly being TRBD1 (5 bases). The CDR3 covers 17 residues. CDR1 is LGHNA and CDR2 is YNFKEQ in the germline V gene. The V end lost 1 base, the J end lost 3 bases, and 15 bases lay between the germline ends. The CDR3 DNA sequence: TGTGCCAGCAGCCAAGTCCAGGGAACCGCGTCTAATGAAAAACTGTTTTTT. This translates into CASSQVQGTASNEKLFF.

The V gene is TRBV19, the J gene TRBJ2-1; 9 positions agree with TRBD1. The V gene's germline CDR1 is LNHDA and CDR2 SQIVND (reference sequence). The V and J ends lost 9 bases and 7 bases, in that order; junction bases with no gene match: 10. CDR3 length equals 14 residues. CDR3 bases: TGTGCCAGCTTCACAGGGGGCTTTCCAAATGAGCAGTTCTTC. It yields the protein CASFTGGFPNEQFF.

The chain couples TRBV7-2 to TRBJ1-1, with D possibly TRBD1 on 5 matching bases. V was cut by 5 bases and J by 8 bases, with 12 bases left in between. Germline assignment: CDR1 SGHTA and CDR2 FQGNSA. CDR3 size: 12 residues. The CDR3 sequence: CASSLGGAEAFF. CDR3 sequence (DNA): TGTGCCAGCAGCCTAGGAGGGGCGGAAGCTTTCTTT.

V and J are TRBV9 and TRBJ2-5; TRBD2 matches 7 bases. There are 16 residues in the CDR3. The V gene end was trimmed by 0 bases and the J gene end by 5 bases; junction bases not matched to a gene: 10. Germline-derived CDR1 and CDR2 are SGDLS and YYNGEE. CDR3 sequence: CASSVEGGGFSETQYF. In DNA form, the CDR3 reads TGTGCCAGCAGCGTAGAGGGCGGGGGATTTTCGGAGACCCAGTACTTC.

CDR3 sequence reads: CASSFKTGALNTEAFF. CDR3 nucleotides: TGTGCCAGCAGTTTTAAAACAGGGGCACTGAACACTGAAGCTTTCTTT. This chain connects TRBV28 to TRBJ1-1; 7 positions match TRBD1. Germline V CDR1 and CDR2: MDHEN, SYDVKM. J lost 0 bases, V lost 3 bases, and 7 bases had no gene match. This CDR3 comprises 16 residues.

The chain joins TRBV6-6 to TRBJ2-5; D gene unclear. Trimming stripped 9 bases from V and 4 bases from J, with 9 bases between. Germline CDR1 and CDR2: MNHNY and SVGAGI (reference sequence). This CDR3 has 11 residues. The CDR3 loop reads CASSTSETQYF. The CDR3 DNA follows: TGTGCCAGTAGTACGTCAGAGACCCAGTACTTC.

The V and J genes are TRBV18 and TRBJ1-1, with D uncertain. Trimming shortened V by 6 bases and J by 3 bases, and 11 bases separated the two germline ends. Germline V lookup: CDR1 KGHSH, CDR2 LQKENI. The CDR3 is made up of 13 amino acids. CDR3 amino acids: CASSRSLDTEAFF. CDR3 in DNA: TGTGCCAGCTCGAGGTCCCTGGACACTGAAGCTTTCTTT.

This chain links TRBV29-1 with TRBJ2-1, with D possibly being TRBD1 or TRBD2 (6 bases each). There are 14 residues in the CDR3. V was cut by 2 bases and J by 2 bases, with 10 bases left in between. Germline CDR1 reads SQVTM; CDR2 reads ANQGSEA. The CDR3 region is CSVELGGPYNEQFF. CDR3 DNA: TGCAGCGTTGAATTAGGGGGGCCCTACAATGAGCAGTTCTTC.

This clone occurred once. The gene calls are TRBV5-1 and TRBJ1-2; no definite D call. This CDR3 has 13 amino acids. Germline loops: CDR1 SGHRS, CDR2 YFSETQ. The V end lost 2 bases, the J end lost 4 bases, and 9 bases lay between the germline ends. DNA for the CDR3: TGCGCCAGCAGCTTTGCGGGGTCCTATGGCTACACCTTC. Its protein is CASSFAGSYGYTF.

The V and J genes are TRBV14 and TRBJ1-2; D not resolved. This CDR3 region has 14 residues. V lost 0 bases, J lost 7 bases, and 12 bases lay in between. Germline V gives CDR1 SGHDN, CDR2 FVKESK. CDR3 sequence: CASSQDGWQLGYTF. For the CDR3, the DNA is TGTGCCAGCAGCCAAGATGGGTGGCAGCTTGGCTACACCTTC.

This chain joins TRBV7-8 and TRBJ2-7; D gene uncertain. The CDR3 covers 13 residues. Looked up from germline, CDR1 is SGHVS and CDR2 is FQNEAQ. V lost 2 bases, J lost 2 bases, and 7 bases lay in between. The CDR3 nucleotides are TGTGCCAGCAGCTTATACGGAACCTACGAGCAGTACTTC. This encodes CASSLYGTYEQYF.

This clone has a single count. At the DNA level, this CDR3 is encoded by other sequences in the same sample as well. V usage is TRBV27 and J usage is TRBJ2-7; the match to TRBD1 covers 10 bases. The length of the CDR3 is 15 residues. Germline CDR1 reads MNHEY; CDR2 reads SMNVEV (reference sequence). V was pared by 2 bases and J by 2 bases, with 3 bases of the junction left unmatched. DNA of the CDR3: TGTGCCAGCAGTTTAGCCGGGACAGGGGCCTACGAGCAGTACTTC. Residues: CASSLAGTGAYEQYF.

The CDR3: CASRYSRGTNYGYTF. Here the CDR3 DNA reads TGTGCCAGCAGATATTCACGCGGCACTAACTATGGCTACACCTTC. The gene calls are TRBV6-5 and TRBJ1-2; no firm D call. The V and J ends lost 6 bases and 0 bases respectively, with 14 bases between them. CDR1 MNHEY and CDR2 SVGAGI come from the germline V gene. This CDR3 has 15 residues.

The J gene is TRBJ2-3, the V gene TRBV27; the D gene is possibly TRBD1 (5 bases). CDR1 is MNHEY, CDR2 SMNVEV, per germline (reference sequence). The CDR3 extends over 14 amino acids. The germline V and J ends were trimmed by 0 bases and 7 bases, with 11 bases remaining between them. Here the CDR3 DNA reads TGTGCCAGCAGTTTATCGTCAGGGTTGAATACGCAGTATTTT. It translates to CASSLSSGLNTQYF.

This rearrangement joins TRBV5-5 to TRBJ2-7, with 9 bases aligning to TRBD1. The germline V gene has CDR1 SGHKS and CDR2 YYEKEE (reference sequence). The trim removed 5 bases at V and 0 bases at J, leaving 9 bases unmatched. CDR3 length: 16 residues. In nucleotides, the CDR3 is TGTGCCAGCAGTTTAACCGGGACAGGGAGCTCCTACGAGCAGTACTTC. It specifies CASSLTGTGSSYEQYF.

The chain has TRBV28 and TRBJ1-3; maybe TRBD1 (6 bases). Trimming stripped 4 bases from V and 3 bases from J, with 13 bases between. Looked up from germline, CDR1 is MDHEN and CDR2 is SYDVKM. This CDR3 has 15 amino acids. DNA of the CDR3: TGTGCCAGCAGTTCTACAGGGAATCGTGGAAACACCATATATTTT. It encodes CASSSTGNRGNTIYF.